The T cell receptor beta chain described here comes from a study of control samples from healthy donors and cancer patients. The protocol was immunoSEQ multiplex PCR, while the TCRdb copy is restricted to in-frame clones and leaves out a portion. The table shows 130,000 or so clones, with approximately 94% occurring only once. Sample: blood. The sequence came from a man in his forties in good health.

The CDR3 nucleotides are TGCAGCGTTGAATCCCCCGGGACGAGGGCGGAGACCCAGTACTTC. Its protein is CSVESPGTRAETQYF. J is TRBJ2-5 and V is TRBV29-1; either TRBD1 or TRBD2 may fit D (5 bases each). Germline V gene lookup returns CDR1 SQVTM and CDR2 ANQGSEA. The CDR3 has 15 amino acids. Trimming cost V 2 bases and J 5 bases, with 18 bases left between them.